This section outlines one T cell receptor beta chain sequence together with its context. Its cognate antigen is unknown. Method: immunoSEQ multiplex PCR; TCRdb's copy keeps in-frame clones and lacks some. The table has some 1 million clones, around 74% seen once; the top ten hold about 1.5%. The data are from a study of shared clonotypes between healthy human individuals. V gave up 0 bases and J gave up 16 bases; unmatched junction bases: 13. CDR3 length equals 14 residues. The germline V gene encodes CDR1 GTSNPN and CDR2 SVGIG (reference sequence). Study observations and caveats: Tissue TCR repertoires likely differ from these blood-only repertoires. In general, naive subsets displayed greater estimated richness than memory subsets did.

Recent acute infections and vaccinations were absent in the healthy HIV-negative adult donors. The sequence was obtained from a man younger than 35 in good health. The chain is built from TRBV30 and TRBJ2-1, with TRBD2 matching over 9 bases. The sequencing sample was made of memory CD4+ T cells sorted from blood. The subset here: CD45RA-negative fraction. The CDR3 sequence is CAWSVPVTSGLPFF. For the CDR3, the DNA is TGTGCCTGGAGTGTACCCGTAACTAGCGGGCTCCCTTTCTTC.